The 15 T cell receptor beta chains presented below share a single source sample, sequenced in a study of Ad26.COV2.S vaccination and SARS-CoV-2 variants. Measured with immunoSEQ multiplex PCR; TCRdb has only the in-frame clones, and not every one. The sample lists a few hundred thousand clones; around 89% were seen once. Specified treatment: approximately 18 received Ad26.COV2.S at low or high dose, single or two shots; several received placebo; per-sample allocation not given. The samples date from day 63 after the first vaccine or placebo injection. This material consisted of peripheral blood, taken in a trial of Ad26.COV2.S vaccine versus placebo. The receptors come from a person between 18 and 59 years old who received the Ad26.COV2.S COVID-19 vaccine or a placebo.

This clone appeared a few times. The chain recombines TRBV12-2 with TRBJ1-5; the table assigns TRBD1, which was not confirmed against the DNA. TRBV12-2 is labeled a pseudogene. This CDR3 has 21 residues. The CDR3 is CASRFSPRDRGPDYSNQPQHF. CDR3 nucleotide sequence: TGTGCAAGTCGTTTCTCGCCCCGAGACAGGGGACCCGACTATAGCAATCAGCCCCAGCATTTT.

This chain connects TRBV6-5 to TRBJ1-6; the D gene is possibly TRBD1 (5 bases). The CDR3 spans 15 residues. From germline, CDR1 is MNHEY and CDR2 SVGAGI. With 0 bases removed from V and 8 bases from J, the gap between germline ends came to 11 bases. CDR3 nucleotides: TGTGCCAGCAGTTACTCCAGGGACCCTGATTCACCCCTCCACTTT. Translation: CASSYSRDPDSPLHF.

This chain joins TRBV5-4 and TRBJ1-6; TRBD1 might be the D (5 bases). Germline loops: CDR1 SGHNT, CDR2 YYREEE (reference sequence). The V gene lost 4 bases and the J gene lost 13 bases, with 18 bases spanning the gap. This CDR3 has 14 amino acids. DNA for the CDR3: TGTGCCAGCAGCCCGACCGGGGAAGGGGTTCCCCTCCACTTT. Its protein product is CASSPTGEGVPLHF.

The chain joins TRBV19 to TRBJ2-2, with 9 bases that match TRBD2. With 4 bases clipped from V and 4 bases from J, the junction kept 7 bases outside the gene matches. CDR3 length equals 16 residues. The germline gives CDR1 LNHDA, CDR2 SQIVND (reference sequence). The CDR3 bases are TGTGCCAGTAGTACGCCGGGACTAGCTGCCACCGGGGAGCTGTTTTTT. It encodes CASSTPGLAATGELFF.

The table lists this clone with a few counts. The rearrangement joins TRBV4-1 to TRBJ1-6, with TRBD1 matching 10 bases. CDR1 and CDR2 from the germline V gene are MGHRA and YSYEKL. Germline trimming cut 0 bases from V and 0 bases from J; bases unmatched to any gene: 2. The CDR3 extends over 18 amino acids. CDR3 in DNA: TGCGCCAGCAGCCAAGAGGGACAGGGGAGCTCCTATAATTCACCCCTCCACTTT. It is translated as CASSQEGQGSSYNSPLHF.

This rearrangement joins TRBV2 to TRBJ1-5; no reliable D call. Germline assignment: CDR1 SNHLY and CDR2 FYNNEI. The V end lost 6 bases, the J end lost 0 bases, and 9 bases lay between the germline ends. This CDR3 comprises 14 residues. CDR3 bases: TGTGCCAGCAGCTACACGGATAGCAATCAGCCCCAGCATTTT. Encoded protein: CASSYTDSNQPQHF.

This clone was counted once. The chain is built from TRBV7-6 and TRBJ2-5, with 12 bases identical to TRBD2. V lost 3 bases to trimming and J lost 6 bases; unmatched junction nucleotides: 5. Germline V CDR1 and CDR2: SGHVS, FNYEAQ. CDR3 length: 15 residues. Here the CDR3 DNA reads TGTGCCAGCAGCTTTCTAGCGGGGGGGCAAAAGACCCAGTACTTC. It specifies CASSFLAGGQKTQYF.

The chain links TRBV5-4 to TRBJ2-5; D is undetermined. Germline V gene lookup returns CDR1 SGHNT and CDR2 YYREEE (reference sequence). This CDR3 comprises 15 residues. Trimming removed 0 bases from V and 7 bases from J, with 16 bases in between. The CDR3 DNA follows: TGTGCCAGCAGCTTGGGGGTCAGCTCGACTGGGACCCAGTACTTC. Encoded protein: CASSLGVSSTGTQYF.

This clone showed up just once. The chain employs TRBV27 and TRBJ1-2; possibly TRBD1 for D (6 bases). Germline CDR1 is MNHEY and CDR2 is SMNVEV (reference sequence). V was trimmed by 6 bases and J by 0 bases, leaving 14 bases between them. The CDR3 extends over 15 amino acids. This CDR3 is CASRIGGAANYGYTF. Written as DNA, the CDR3 is TGTGCCAGCAGGATAGGGGGGGCAGCTAACTATGGCTACACCTTC.

This clone showed up just once. The CDR3 DNA is TGTGCCTGGAGTGTGGGTAGCGGGGGGGCTGGGGATACGCAGTATTTT. It is translated as CAWSVGSGGAGDTQYF. The chain uses TRBV30 and TRBJ2-3, with 11 bases matching TRBD2. Germline-derived CDR1 and CDR2 are GTSNPN and SVGIG (reference sequence). V dropped 0 bases and J dropped 6; count of bases not matched to a gene: 8. The CDR3 runs 16 residues.

The chain combines TRBV7-8 with TRBJ1-1; D gene uncertain. CDR3 size: 15 residues. CDR1 and CDR2 from the germline V gene are SGHVS and FQNEAQ. V gave up 2 bases and J gave up 4 bases, with 14 bases separating them. The CDR3 protein is CASSLNVPPSTEAFF. CDR3 in DNA: TGTGCCAGCAGCTTAAACGTCCCTCCAAGCACTGAAGCTTTCTTT.

V is TRBV7-3 and J is TRBJ2-2, with TRBD1 identical over 7 bases. The germline V gene has CDR1 SGHTA and CDR2 FQGTGA. Losses at the gene ends were 3 bases for V and 0 bases for J; bases not matched to a gene: 1. The length of the CDR3 is 15 residues. CDR3 DNA sequence: TGTGCCAGCAGCTTCGGGACAGCGAACACCGGGGAGCTGTTTTTT. Translation gives CASSFGTANTGELFF. Full variable domain (remainder filled in from reference TRBV7-3 and TRBJ2-2): GAGVSQTPSNKVTEKGKYVELRCDPISGHTALYWYRQSLGQGPEFLIYFQGTGAADDSGLPNDRFFAVRPEGSVSTLKIQRTERGDSAVYLCASSFGTANTGELFFGEGSRLTVL.

The chain links TRBV6-5 to TRBJ1-1, with TRBD1 as a possible D gene (5 bases). Germline values: CDR1 MNHEY, CDR2 SVGAGI. This CDR3 has 15 amino acids. Trimming removed 6 bases from V and 1 base from J, with 15 bases in between. The DNA of the CDR3 is TGTGCCAGCAGCCCCAGACAGACTCGGAACACTGAAGCTTTCTTT. Its protein product is CASSPRQTRNTEAFF.

The genes are TRBV15 and TRBJ1-2; D is ambiguous. This CDR3 spans 13 amino acids. Germline CDR1 LNHNV, CDR2 YYDKDF (reference sequence). Between the trimmed V and J ends, which lost 2 bases and 8 bases, there was a span of 12 bases. Here the CDR3 reads CATSRRRSVGYTF. The CDR3 DNA is TGTGCCACCAGCAGACGACGAAGTGTGGGCTACACCTTC.

The V gene is TRBV7-9, the J gene TRBJ2-1; 7 bases agree with TRBD1. Germline V CDR1 and CDR2: SEHNR, FQNEAQ (reference sequence). The CDR3 contains 13 residues. Losses at the gene ends were 0 bases for V and 10 bases for J; bases not matched to a gene: 3. The CDR3 DNA reads TGTGCCAGCAGCTTAGCCACGGACAGGGAGCAGTTCTTC. The encoded protein is CASSLATDREQFF.